This T cell receptor (beta chain) was obtained from a study of CD8 T cells in ankylosing spondylitis. This clonotype was picked up many times. The ends were cut back, 3 bases at V and 2 bases at J, with 5 bases in the middle. The CDR3 has 12 residues. TCRdb re-analysed the 5' RACE reads in MiXCR, keeping a single row per CDR3 protein. Altogether over 150,000 distinct CDR3 sequences are present, about 13% being singletons, with the ten largest covering about 15%. The TCR originated in a male donor with ankylosing spondylitis or in good health (not recorded which). The V call is TRBV12-3 or TRBV12-4, the J call TRBJ2-7; no clear D. What was sequenced was blood, either unsorted or a sorted T cell fraction (not recorded which). The CDR3 loop reads CASSFIAYEQYF. The DNA of the CDR3 is TGTGCCAGCAGTTTTATCGCCTACGAGCAGTACTTC.